The clone carrying this T cell receptor beta chain is a singleton in its sample. No antigen is known for it. The data originate from a study of shared clonotypes between healthy human individuals. Study-wide points: Clonotype sharing among the donors was expected to vary with sequencing depth. Donor scarcity curtailed the genetic and exposure-history diversity represented herein. Sharing across a few donors was seen in around 5% of naive CD4 clonotypes.

In germline, CDR1 is SGHRS, CDR2 YFSETQ. The CDR3 extends over 18 amino acids. The V gene end was trimmed by 0 bases and the J gene end by 2 bases; junction bases not matched to a gene: 14. The assay used deep level. Here immunoSEQ multiplex PCR was the method, and the copy in TCRdb shows in-frame clones only, minus some. Among some 2,500,000 clones listed, 80% to 95% were seen once. This sequence originates from a man between 18 and 35 years old in good health. Some clones in this sample may be carry-over from other donors' samples. Sequencing used naive CD4+ T cells from PBMCs. Subset given: CD45RA+ positively selected. The chain joins TRBV5-1 to TRBJ2-7; 7 bases fit TRBD1. In DNA, the CDR3 is TGCGCCAGCAGCTTGGCCCCCCGGGACAGCTATAAGCCCTACGAGCAGTACTTC. Translated: CASSLAPRDSYKPYEQYF. The full variable domain, with the rest looked up from reference TRBV5-1 and TRBJ2-7, is KAGVTQTPRYLIKTRGQQVTLSCSPISGHRSVSWYQQTPGQGLQFLFEYFSETQRNKGNFPGRFSGRQFSNSRSEMNVSTLELGDSALYLCASSLAPRDSYKPYEQYFGPGTRLTVT.